What follows describes a single T cell receptor beta chain. What it binds is not known. TCRdb processed the 5' RACE reads anew with MiXCR; each CDR3 protein has one entry. In the table there are hundreds of thousands of distinct CDR3 sequences, about 20% of which are singletons. The data are from a study of identical twins. Whole-study findings and limits: Conclusions rested on cross-sectional statistics rather than following the same donors.

Every donor was a healthy Caucasian. The CDR3 is 15 residues long. Trimming took 2 bases from V and 6 from J, leaving 16 bases between them. Germline CDR1 MDHEN, CDR2 SYDVKM. The data were also submitted as part of a second study, on T cells expressing NK-cell markers. That investigation notes: Among several donors, these clonotypes also ranked first in the CD3+CD56-NKG2C+ fraction. Nothing established the HCMV specificity of expanded NKG2C+ T cell clones.

This chain uses TRBV28 with TRBJ1-2; D unresolved. The source of this sequence is a woman aged 18-29 years in good health. Material: PBMCs. The CDR3 region has the DNA TGTGCCAGCAGTTTACATGGGCCATCTTGGGATGGCTACACCTTC. It yields the protein CASSLHGPSWDGYTF.